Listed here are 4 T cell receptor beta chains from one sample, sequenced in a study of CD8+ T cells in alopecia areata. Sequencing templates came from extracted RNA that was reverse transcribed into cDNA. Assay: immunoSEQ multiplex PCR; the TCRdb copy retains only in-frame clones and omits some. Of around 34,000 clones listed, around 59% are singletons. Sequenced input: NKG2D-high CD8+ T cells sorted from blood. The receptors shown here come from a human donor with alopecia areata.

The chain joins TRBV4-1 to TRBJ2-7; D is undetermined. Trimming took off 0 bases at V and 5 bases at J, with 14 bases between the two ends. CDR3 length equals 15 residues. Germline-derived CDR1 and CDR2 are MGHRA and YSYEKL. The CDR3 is CASSQDNRQSDEQYF. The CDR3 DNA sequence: TGCGCCAGCAGCCAAGATAATCGCCAATCGGACGAGCAGTACTTC.

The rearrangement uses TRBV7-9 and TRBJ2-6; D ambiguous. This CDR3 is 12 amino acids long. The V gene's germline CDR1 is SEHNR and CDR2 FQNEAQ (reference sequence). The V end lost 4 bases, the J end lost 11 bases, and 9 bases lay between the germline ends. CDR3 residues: CASSSKWDVLTF. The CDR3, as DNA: TGTGCCAGCAGCTCTAAATGGGACGTCCTGACTTTC.

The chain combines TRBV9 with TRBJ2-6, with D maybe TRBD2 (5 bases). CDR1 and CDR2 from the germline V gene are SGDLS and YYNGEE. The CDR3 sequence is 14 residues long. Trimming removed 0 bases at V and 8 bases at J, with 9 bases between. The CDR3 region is CASSVGRVTNVLTF. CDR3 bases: TGTGCCAGCAGCGTAGGGCGGGTGACCAACGTCCTGACTTTC.

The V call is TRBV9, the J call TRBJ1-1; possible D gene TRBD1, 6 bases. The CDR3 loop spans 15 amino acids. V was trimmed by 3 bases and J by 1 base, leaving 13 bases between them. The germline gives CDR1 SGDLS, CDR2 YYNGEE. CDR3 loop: CASSASGTKNTEAFF. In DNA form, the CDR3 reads TGTGCCAGCAGCGCATCCGGGACAAAGAACACTGAAGCTTTCTTT. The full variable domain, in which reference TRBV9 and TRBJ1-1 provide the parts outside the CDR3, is DSGVTQTPKHLITATGQRVTLRCSPRSGDLSVYWYQQSLDQGLQFLIQYYNGEERAKGNILERFSAQQFPDLHSELNLSSLELGDSALYFCASSASGTKNTEAFFGQGTRLTVV.